What follows are 17 T cell receptor beta chains derived from one specimen sequenced in a study of T cell responses to AZD1222 COVID-19 vaccine. Some clones are missing from TCRdb's copy, which holds only in-frame ones; the method was immunoSEQ multiplex PCR. The sample consists of under 85,000 clones, 90% of them appearing once. Sequencing used peripheral blood, obtained 28 days after the second AZD1222 dose. The receptors originated from an adult who received the AZD1222 COVID-19 vaccine.

V and J are TRBV7-2 and TRBJ1-1, with D unresolved. The CDR3 totals 14 residues. The germline V gene encodes CDR1 SGHTA and CDR2 FQGNSA. The V end was cut by 3 bases, the J end by 1 base, with 9 bases between. This chain's CDR3 is CASSFSSENTEAFF. CDR3 nucleotide sequence: TGTGCCAGCAGCTTCTCGTCAGAGAACACTGAAGCTTTCTTT.

This clone has a single count. This rearrangement joins TRBV18 to TRBJ2-1; TRBD1 agrees at 8 bases. Germline lookup yields CDR1 KGHSH and CDR2 LQKENI. The length of the CDR3 is 13 residues. Trimming cost V 4 bases and J 7 bases; bases outside gene matches: 3. The CDR3 loop reads CASSLDRENEQFF. In DNA form, the CDR3 reads TGTGCCAGCTCACTGGACAGGGAAAATGAGCAGTTCTTC.

The chain joins TRBV5-1 to TRBJ2-3; D not certain. This CDR3 region has 14 residues. The germline CDR1 and CDR2 sequences are SGHRS and YFSETQ. Trimming left V 1 base short and J 2 bases short, with 8 bases between. The chain's CDR3 is CASSLQTVTDTQYF. The CDR3 bases are TGCGCCAGCAGCTTGCAAACAGTCACAGATACGCAGTATTTT.

This chain connects TRBV5-5 to TRBJ1-2; tentatively, D is TRBD1 (5 bases). V gave up 0 bases and J gave up 10 bases, with 19 bases separating them. Germline lookup yields CDR1 SGHKS and CDR2 YYEKEE (reference sequence). There are 15 residues in the CDR3. The CDR3: CASSLGWGTTTFYTF. The CDR3 region has the DNA TGTGCCAGCAGCTTGGGTTGGGGCACTACCACGTTCTACACCTTC.

This clone was detected only a few times. The chain has TRBV29-1 and TRBJ2-5; D gene ambiguous. The germline V and J ends were trimmed by 4 bases and 2 bases, with 14 bases remaining between them. Per germline, CDR1 SQVTM and CDR2 ANQGSEA. This CDR3 has 14 residues. The CDR3 protein is CSVALWVSQETQYF. In DNA form, the CDR3 reads TGCAGCGTTGCCCTCTGGGTTTCACAAGAGACCCAGTACTTC.

The V gene is TRBV15, the J gene TRBJ2-7; D might be TRBD1 (5 bases). Germline V gives CDR1 LNHNV, CDR2 YYDKDF (reference sequence). This CDR3 spans 17 amino acids. Trimming stripped 0 bases from V and 0 bases from J, with 15 bases between. The CDR3 spells CATSRDHAGYISYEQYF. The CDR3 nucleotides are TGTGCCACCAGCAGAGATCATGCAGGGTACATCTCCTACGAGCAGTACTTC. The full variable domain, rest sourced from reference TRBV15 and TRBJ2-7, is DAMVIQNPRYQVTQFGKPVTLSCSQTLNHNVMYWYQQKSSQAPKLLFHYYDKDFNNEADTPDNFQSRRPNTSFCFLDIRSPGLGDTAMYLCATSRDHAGYISYEQYFGPGTRLTVT.

The chain joins TRBV27 to TRBJ1-2; D unclear. Germline V gene sequence: CDR1 MNHEY, CDR2 SMNVEV (reference sequence). The V end was cut by 1 base, the J end by 5 bases, with 11 bases between. This CDR3 has 14 residues. The CDR3 loop is CASSLYGSPYGYTF. DNA of the CDR3: TGTGCCAGCAGTTTATATGGGTCCCCATATGGCTACACCTTC.

This clone has just one count. In DNA, the CDR3 is TGTGCCTGGAGTGGCTTGGGGGTCGTAAACATTCAGTACTTC. Protein sequence: CAWSGLGVVNIQYF. V is TRBV30 and J is TRBJ2-4, with D possibly called TRBD1 or TRBD2 (5 bases each). The CDR3 consists of 14 residues. V was pared by 1 base and J by 6 bases, with 13 bases between. Germline CDR1 GTSNPN, CDR2 SVGIG (reference sequence).

This chain links TRBV5-1 with TRBJ1-2, with TRBD1 matching over 7 bases. Germline CDR1 reads SGHRS; CDR2 reads YFSETQ. CDR3 size: 12 residues. Losses at the gene ends were 2 bases for V and 5 bases for J; bases not matched to a gene: 0. The CDR3 nucleotides are TGCGCCAGCAGCTTACAGGGGTATGGCTACACCTTC. This gives the protein CASSLQGYGYTF.

This clone was observed a few times. DNA of the CDR3: TGTGCCAGCAGGGCCCGGGACCAAAGGGATGGCTACACCTTC. As protein: CASRARDQRDGYTF. The chain is built from TRBV28 and TRBJ1-2, with D tentatively TRBD1 (5 bases). The CDR3 is 14 amino acids. Germline V gives CDR1 MDHEN, CDR2 SYDVKM. Trimming removed 6 bases at V and 6 bases at J, with 17 bases between.

The chain couples TRBV11-3 to TRBJ2-7; tentatively, D is TRBD2 (6 bases). The CDR3 length is 13 residues. Per the germline V gene, CDR1 is SGHNT and CDR2 is YENEEA. V shed 5 bases and J shed 3 bases, with 11 bases lying between them. CDR3 in amino acids: CASSGTLRYEQYF. CDR3 sequence (DNA): TGTGCCAGCAGCGGGACTCTTCGCTACGAGCAGTACTTC.

J is TRBJ2-3 and V is TRBV2; tentatively, D is TRBD2 (6 bases). The V end lost 6 bases, the J end lost 1 base, and 11 bases lay between the germline ends. Germline V gene data show CDR1 as SNHLY and CDR2 as FYNNEI. The CDR3 is 14 amino acids. The CDR3 nucleotides are TGTGCCAGCAGGAACCGACTAGGCACAGATACGCAGTATTTT. Its translation is CASRNRLGTDTQYF.

This chain connects TRBV7-9 to TRBJ1-2, with a weak D call TRBD1 (5 bases). Germline values: CDR1 SEHNR, CDR2 FQNEAQ (reference sequence). This CDR3 is 13 amino acids long. Trimming took off 2 bases at V and 8 bases at J, with 12 bases between the two ends. DNA for the CDR3: TGTGCCAGCAGCTTACTGGCCAGGGAAGGCTACACCTTC. It translates to CASSLLAREGYTF.

This clone came up once. The J gene is TRBJ1-1, the V gene TRBV7-9; D uncertain. Germline V CDR1 and CDR2: SEHNR, FQNEAQ (reference sequence). The CDR3 spans 14 residues. The V and J ends lost 1 base and 1 base respectively, with 7 bases between them. CDR3 sequence reads: CASSLGSRNTEAFF. In DNA form, the CDR3 reads TGTGCCAGCAGCTTAGGCTCGCGGAACACTGAAGCTTTCTTT. Using reference TRBV7-9 and TRBJ1-1 for the parts outside the CDR3, the full variable domain is DTGVSQNPRHKITKRGQNVTFRCDPISEHNRLYWYRQTLGQGPEFLTYFQNEAQLEKSRLLSDRFSAERPKGSFSTLEIQRTEQGDSAMYLCASSLGSRNTEAFFGQGTRLTVV.

V usage is TRBV11-2 and J usage is TRBJ1-3; 8 bases are a match to TRBD1. This CDR3 is built from 15 residues. Germline V CDR1 and CDR2: SGHAT, FQNNGV. V gave up 5 bases and J gave up 5 bases; unmatched junction bases: 8. CDR3 nucleotides: TGTGCCAGCAGCCCCAGGGGGCGCGTTAGAAACACCATATATTTT. This translates into CASSPRGRVRNTIYF. Full variable domain (missing parts from reference TRBV11-2 and TRBJ1-3): EAGVAQSPRYKIIEKRQSVAFWCNPISGHATLYWYQQILGQGPKLLIQFQNNGVVDDSQLPKDRFSAERLKGVDSTLKIQPAKLEDSAVYLCASSPRGRVRNTIYFGEGSWLTVV.

The chain couples TRBV11-2 to TRBJ1-3; D unresolved. The CDR3 consists of 16 residues. Germline CDR1 SGHAT, CDR2 FQNNGV. Trimming cost V 0 bases and J 1 base, with 10 bases left between them. In DNA, the CDR3 is TGTGCCAGCAGCTTAGATATGGCAGGATCTGGAAACACCATATATTTT. This encodes CASSLDMAGSGNTIYF.

This clone was seen once. CDR3 in DNA: TGTGCCAGCCGATACAGGGCCGAGCAGTACTTC. Translation gives CASRYRAEQYF. The chain employs TRBV27 and TRBJ2-7; weak D call: TRBD1 (6 bases). Germline-derived CDR1 and CDR2 are MNHEY and SMNVEV (reference sequence). The V end lost 8 bases, the J end lost 6 bases, and 11 bases lay between the germline ends. The CDR3 is 11 amino acids.